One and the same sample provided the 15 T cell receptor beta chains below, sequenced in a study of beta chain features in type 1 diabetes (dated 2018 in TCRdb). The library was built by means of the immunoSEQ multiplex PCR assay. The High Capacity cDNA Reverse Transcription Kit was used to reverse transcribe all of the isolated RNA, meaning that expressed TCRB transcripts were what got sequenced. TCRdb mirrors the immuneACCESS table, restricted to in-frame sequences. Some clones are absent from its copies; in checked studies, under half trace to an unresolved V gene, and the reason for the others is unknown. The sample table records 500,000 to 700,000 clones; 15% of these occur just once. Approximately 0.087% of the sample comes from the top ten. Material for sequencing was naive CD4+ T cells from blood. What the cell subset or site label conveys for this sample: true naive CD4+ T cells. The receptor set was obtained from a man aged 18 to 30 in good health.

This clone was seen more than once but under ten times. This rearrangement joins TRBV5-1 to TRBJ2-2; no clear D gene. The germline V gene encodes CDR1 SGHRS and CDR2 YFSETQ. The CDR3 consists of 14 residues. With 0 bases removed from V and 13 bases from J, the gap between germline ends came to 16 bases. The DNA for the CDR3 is TGCGCCAGCAGCTTGGCCCCCCCTCTCTGGGGGCTGTTTTTT. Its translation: CASSLAPPLWGLFF.

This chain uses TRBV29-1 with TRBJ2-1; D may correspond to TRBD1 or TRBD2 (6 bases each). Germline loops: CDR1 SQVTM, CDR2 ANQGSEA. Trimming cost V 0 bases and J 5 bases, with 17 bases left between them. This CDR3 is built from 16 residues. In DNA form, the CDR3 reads TGCAGCGTTGAAGATCGGAGGGGGGACCTGGACAATGAGCAGTTCTTC. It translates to CSVEDRRGDLDNEQFF.

The CDR3 here is CASRRPSSYNEQFF. The CDR3 coding sequence is TGTGCCAGCAGAAGACCTAGCTCCTACAATGAGCAGTTCTTC. The rearrangement uses TRBV6-1 and TRBJ2-1; D is unresolved. The CDR3 is 14 amino acids. CDR1 and CDR2 from the germline V gene are MNHNS and SASEGT. Deletions cut 6 bases from V and 0 bases from J, with 9 bases between.

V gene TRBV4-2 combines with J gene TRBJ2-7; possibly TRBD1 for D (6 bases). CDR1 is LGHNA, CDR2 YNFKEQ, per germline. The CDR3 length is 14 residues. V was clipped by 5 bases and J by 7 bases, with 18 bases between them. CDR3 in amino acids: CASSLINRVREQYF. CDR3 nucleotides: TGTGCCAGCAGCTTAATTAACAGGGTAAGGGAGCAGTACTTC.

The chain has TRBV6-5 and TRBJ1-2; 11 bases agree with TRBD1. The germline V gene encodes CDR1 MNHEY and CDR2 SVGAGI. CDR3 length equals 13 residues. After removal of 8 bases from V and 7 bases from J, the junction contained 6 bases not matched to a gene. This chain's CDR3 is CASGWTGGFGYTF. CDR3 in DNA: TGTGCCAGCGGTTGGACAGGGGGCTTTGGCTACACCTTC.

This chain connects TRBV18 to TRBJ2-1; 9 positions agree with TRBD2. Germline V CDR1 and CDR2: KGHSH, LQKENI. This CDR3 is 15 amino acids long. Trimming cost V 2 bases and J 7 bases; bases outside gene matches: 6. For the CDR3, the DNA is TGTGCCAGCTCACCATTAAGCGGGAGGAGTAATGAGCAGTTCTTC. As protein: CASSPLSGRSNEQFF.

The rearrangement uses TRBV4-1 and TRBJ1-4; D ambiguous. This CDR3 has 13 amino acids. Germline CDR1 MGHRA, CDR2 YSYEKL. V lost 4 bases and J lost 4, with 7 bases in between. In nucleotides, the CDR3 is TGCGCCAGCAGCCTCCGGGATAATGAAAAACTGTTTTTT. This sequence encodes CASSLRDNEKLFF.

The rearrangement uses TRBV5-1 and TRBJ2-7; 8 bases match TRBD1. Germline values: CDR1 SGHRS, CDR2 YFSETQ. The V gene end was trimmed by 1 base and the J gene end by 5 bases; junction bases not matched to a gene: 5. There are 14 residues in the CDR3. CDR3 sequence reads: CASSLRAGGHEQYF. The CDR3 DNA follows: TGCGCCAGCAGCTTGAGGGCAGGGGGCCACGAGCAGTACTTC.

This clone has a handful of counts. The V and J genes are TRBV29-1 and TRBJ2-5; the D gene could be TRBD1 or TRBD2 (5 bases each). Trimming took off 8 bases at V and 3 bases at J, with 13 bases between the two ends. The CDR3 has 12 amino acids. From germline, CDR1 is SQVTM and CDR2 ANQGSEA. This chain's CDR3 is CSPRGPEETQYF. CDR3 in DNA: TGCAGCCCGAGGGGACCGGAAGAGACCCAGTACTTC.

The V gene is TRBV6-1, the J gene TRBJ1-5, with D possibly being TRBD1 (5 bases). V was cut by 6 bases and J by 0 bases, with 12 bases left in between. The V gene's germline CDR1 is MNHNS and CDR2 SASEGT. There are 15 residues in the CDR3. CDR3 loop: CASRYTGNSNQPQHF. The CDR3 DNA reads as TGTGCCAGCAGATACACAGGAAATAGCAATCAGCCCCAGCATTTT.

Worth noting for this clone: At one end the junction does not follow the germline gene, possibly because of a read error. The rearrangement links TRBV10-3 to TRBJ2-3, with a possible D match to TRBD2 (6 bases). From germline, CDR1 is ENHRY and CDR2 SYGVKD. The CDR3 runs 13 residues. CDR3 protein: CAISEKDGSIVGF. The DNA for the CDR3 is TGTGCCATCAGTGAGAAGGACGGGAGCATCGTGGGTTTT.

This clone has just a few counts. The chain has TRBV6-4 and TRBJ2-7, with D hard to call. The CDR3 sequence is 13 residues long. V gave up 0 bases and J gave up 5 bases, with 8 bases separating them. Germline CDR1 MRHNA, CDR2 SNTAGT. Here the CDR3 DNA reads TGTGCCAGCAGTGACTCGAGGCAACACGAGCAGTACTTC. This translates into CASSDSRQHEQYF.

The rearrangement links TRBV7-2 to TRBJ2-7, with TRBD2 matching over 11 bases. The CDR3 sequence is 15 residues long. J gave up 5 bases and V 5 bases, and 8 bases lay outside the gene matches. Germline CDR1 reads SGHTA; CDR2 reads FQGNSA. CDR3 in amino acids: CASSRAPGLADEQYF. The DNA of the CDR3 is TGTGCCAGCAGCCGGGCCCCGGGACTAGCGGACGAGCAGTACTTC.

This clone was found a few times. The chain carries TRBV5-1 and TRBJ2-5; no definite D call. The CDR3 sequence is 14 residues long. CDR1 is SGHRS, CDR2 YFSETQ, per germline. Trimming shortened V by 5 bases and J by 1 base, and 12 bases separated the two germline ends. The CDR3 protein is CASRPEPAQETQYF. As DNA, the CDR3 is TGCGCCAGCAGACCCGAGCCCGCCCAAGAGACCCAGTACTTC.

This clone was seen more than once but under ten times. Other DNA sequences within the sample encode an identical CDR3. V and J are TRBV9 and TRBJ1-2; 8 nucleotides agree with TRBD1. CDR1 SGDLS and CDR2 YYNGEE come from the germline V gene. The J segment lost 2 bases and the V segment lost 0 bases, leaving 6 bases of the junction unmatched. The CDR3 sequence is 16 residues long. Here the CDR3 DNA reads TGTGCCAGCAGCGTAGGAGCCCAGGGGGCCAACTATGGCTACACCTTC. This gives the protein CASSVGAQGANYGYTF.